Listed below are T cell receptor beta chains from one sample, sequenced in a study of blood T cell repertoires in COVID-19. Assay: immunoSEQ multiplex PCR; the TCRdb copy retains only in-frame clones and omits some. This repertoire shows under 300,000 clones, approximately 86% found once; its top ten account for 5.5% to 8%. Sample: peripheral blood. These receptors originate from a woman aged 60-70 years with active or convalescent COVID-19. CDR3s include the opening cysteine and the closing phenylalanine or tryptophan. D genes are given only for firm matches. Expanded clones get a size class; other rows say once, few or many, or leave the size out.

TRBV28	-	once	TRBJ2-1	CASSLKGFRAYNEQFF	TGTGCCAGCAGTTTGAAGGGGTTTAGAGCCTACAATGAGCAGTTCTTC
TRBV6-1	TRBD1	-	TRBJ1-5	CASSDRGTGAGQPQHF	TGTGCCAGCAGTGACCGCGGGACAGGGGCTGGTCAGCCCCAGCATTTT
TRBV7-9	TRBD2	-	TRBJ2-3	CASSWGLADSGFSTDTQYF	TGTGCCAGCAGCTGGGGACTAGCGGATAGCGGGTTTAGTACAGATACGCAGTATTTT
TRBV4-2	-	few	TRBJ2-4	CASSQGGGDRTKNIQYF	TGTGCCAGCAGCCAAGGCGGTGGAGATAGGACCAAAAACATTCAGTACTTC
TRBV7-9	-	-	TRBJ2-5	CASSPRDYQETQYF	TGTGCCAGCAGCCCCCGGGACTACCAAGAGACCCAGTACTTC
TRBV6-1	-	few	TRBJ1-5	CASSEISAGINQPQHF	TGTGCCAGCAGTGAAATATCAGCAGGGATCAATCAGCCCCAGCATTTT
TRBV7-8	-	once	TRBJ1-4	CASSFSEKLFF	TGTGCCAGCAGTTTTAGTGAAAAACTGTTTTTT
TRBV7-2	TRBD2	-	TRBJ2-1	CASTYSLSGVEQFF	TGTGCCAGCACCTACAGTCTAAGCGGGGTTGAGCAGTTCTTC
TRBV28	-	-	TRBJ2-1	CASSSRTESSYNEQFF	TGTGCCAGCAGTTCCCGGACAGAAAGCTCCTACAATGAGCAGTTCTTC
TRBV6-5	TRBD2	-	TRBJ2-1	CASTLGTSGYNEQFF	TGTGCCAGCACCCTCGGGACTAGCGGTTACAATGAGCAGTTCTTC
TRBV29-1	-	-	TRBJ2-7	CSVRRTGDSYEQYF	TGCAGCGTCCGAAGGACGGGGGACTCCTACGAGCAGTACTTC
TRBV19	TRBD1	-	TRBJ1-2	CASKGSGQRFYGYTF	TGTGCCAGTAAAGGATCGGGACAGAGATTCTATGGCTACACCTTC
TRBV15	-	-	TRBJ2-2	CATSSLGRAGANTGELFF	TGTGCCACCAGCAGCCTTGGTCGAGCGGGTGCGAACACCGGGGAGCTGTTTTTT
TRBV10-3	-	-	TRBJ1-4	CAISERSGDEKLFF	TGTGCCATCAGTGAGAGGTCAGGGGATGAAAAACTGTTTTTT
TRBV7-9	-	-	TRBJ1-5	CASSLGGPQHF	TGTGCCAGCAGCCTAGGAGGACCCCAGCATTTT
TRBV27	-	once	TRBJ1-1	CASSLFQGDTEAFF	TGTGCCAGCAGTTTATTTCAAGGGGACACTGAAGCTTTCTTT
TRBV9	TRBD2	-	TRBJ2-5	CASSTHAGGGLRETQYF	TGTGCCAGCAGCACCCACGCCGGGGGGGGCCTACGGGAGACCCAGTACTTC
TRBV6-1	-	-	TRBJ1-6	CASSELDSPLHF	TGTGCCAGCAGTGAATTAGATTCACCCCTCCACTTT
TRBV18	-	-	TRBJ1-3	CASSPPPGLSGNTIYF	TGTGCCAGCTCACCACCTCCAGGCCTCTCTGGAAACACCATATATTTT
TRBV5-6	-	-	TRBJ2-5	CASSLPRETQYF	TGTGCCAGCAGCTTGCCCAGGGAGACCCAGTACTTC
TRBV7-2	TRBD1	-	TRBJ1-2	CASSSAGTAGYGYTF	TGTGCCAGCAGCTCGGCCGGGACAGCGGGCTATGGCTACACCTTC
TRBV30	-	-	TRBJ1-4	CAWRSGRGNEKLFF	TGTGCCTGGAGGTCAGGGAGGGGGAATGAAAAACTGTTTTTT
TRBV6-5	-	-	TRBJ2-4	CASSYSTGLAKNIQYF	TGTGCCAGCAGTTACTCCACAGGGTTAGCCAAAAACATTCAGTACTTC
TRBV9	-	-	TRBJ1-4	CASSVGSARGEKLFF	TGTGCCAGCAGCGTAGGATCAGCCCGAGGAGAAAAACTGTTTTTT
TRBV29-1	-	-	TRBJ1-1	CSAVGANTEAFF	TGCAGCGCTGTAGGAGCGAACACTGAAGCTTTCTTT
TRBV3-1/TRBV3-2	TRBD2	-	TRBJ2-1	CASSQDLRRVRGGNEQFF	TGTGCCAGCAGCCAAGATTTGCGTCGCGTGCGGGGGGGCAATGAGCAGTTCTTC
TRBV11-3	-	-	TRBJ1-1	CASSLVEGNTEAFF	TGTGCCAGCAGCTTAGTCGAGGGGAACACTGAAGCTTTCTTT
TRBV3-1/TRBV3-2	-	-	TRBJ1-3	CASSPRGSGNTIYF	TGTGCCAGCAGCCCGAGGGGGTCCGGAAACACCATATATTTT
TRBV7-2	TRBD1	-	TRBJ1-2	CASSQGQAGGYGYTF	TGTGCCAGCAGCCAGGGACAGGCAGGGGGATATGGCTACACCTTC
TRBV5-1	TRBD1	once	TRBJ1-1	CASSHDRAGTEAFF	TGCGCCAGCAGCCACGACAGGGCGGGCACTGAAGCTTTCTTT
TRBV19	-	-	TRBJ2-7	CASSLAGRTYEQYF	TGTGCCAGTAGTCTGGCAGGAAGGACCTACGAGCAGTACTTC
TRBV9	-	-	TRBJ1-1	CASSVQVGNTEAFF	TGTGCCAGCAGCGTACAGGTAGGAAACACTGAAGCTTTCTTT
TRBV15	-	-	TRBJ2-3	CATSTRITDTQYF	TGTGCCACCAGCACGCGGATCACAGATACGCAGTATTTT
TRBV2	TRBD2	once	TRBJ2-5	CASRRSSGKETQYF	TGTGCCAGCAGACGGTCTAGCGGGAAAGAGACCCAGTACTTC
TRBV5-1	-	once	TRBJ2-5	CASSLWTLQETQYF	TGCGCCAGCAGCTTGTGGACACTCCAAGAGACCCAGTACTTC
TRBV14	-	-	TRBJ2-4	CASSQGGAGVWNIQYF	TGTGCCAGCAGCCAAGGAGGGGCAGGGGTATGGAACATTCAGTACTTC
TRBV15	TRBD1	-	TRBJ1-2	CATSRAGTGGGYTF	TGTGCCACCAGCAGAGCTGGGACAGGGGGTGGCTACACCTTC
TRBV5-4	-	-	TRBJ2-1	CASSLDSGAEQFF	TGTGCCAGCAGCTTGGATTCCGGAGCTGAGCAGTTCTTC
TRBV11-2	-	-	TRBJ2-3	CASSLGGQGGQYF	TGTGCCAGCAGCCTGGGGGGGCAGGGTGGGCAGTATTTT
TRBV13	TRBD2	-	TRBJ2-1	CASSWSGSRSYNEQFF	TGTGCCAGCAGCTGGAGCGGGAGTAGGTCCTACAATGAGCAGTTCTTC
TRBV10-2	-	-	TRBJ1-2	CASSDQAYYGYTF	TGCGCCAGCAGTGACCAAGCATACTATGGCTACACCTTC
TRBV2	-	-	TRBJ1-1	CASGMEGMNTEAFF	TGTGCCAGCGGTATGGAGGGTATGAACACTGAAGCTTTCTTT
TRBV28	TRBD1	-	TRBJ1-5	CASSSRQGTQPQHF	TGTGCCAGCAGTTCAAGACAGGGGACTCAGCCCCAGCATTTT
TRBV6-1	-	-	TRBJ2-3	CASSEALGGGTDTQYF	TGTGCCAGCAGTGAAGCTCTTGGCGGGGGCACAGATACGCAGTATTTT
TRBV5-1	TRBD1	-	TRBJ1-1	CASSWGTDVTEAFF	TGCGCCAGCAGCTGGGGGACAGACGTAACTGAAGCTTTCTTT
TRBV6-2/TRBV6-3	-	once	TRBJ2-6	CASSYGGQILSGANVLTF	TGTGCCAGCAGTTATGGGGGCCAGATCTTATCTGGGGCCAACGTCCTGACTTTC
TRBV25-1	TRBD1	-	TRBJ2-7	CASSRSGGKYEQYF	TGTGCCAGCAGTAGATCAGGGGGCAAATACGAGCAGTACTTC
TRBV30	-	-	TRBJ1-1	CAWSTGDAEAFF	TGTGCCTGGAGTACGGGGGACGCTGAAGCTTTCTTT
TRBV6-4	-	-	TRBJ2-3	CASSDGREPTDTQYF	TGTGCCAGCAGTGACGGTCGGGAGCCCACAGATACGCAGTATTTT
TRBV15	-	-	TRBJ1-3	CATSRDRGGNTIYF	TGTGCCACCAGCAGAGATCGGGGGGGAAACACCATATATTTT
TRBV12-3/TRBV12-4	-	-	TRBJ1-5	CASSLVQGPQHF	TGTGCCAGCAGTTTGGTCCAGGGGCCTCAGCATTTT
TRBV11-2	-	-	TRBJ1-3	CASSPVISGNTIYF	TGTGCCAGCAGCCCAGTAATCTCTGGAAACACCATATATTTT
TRBV6-9	TRBD1	-	TRBJ1-5	CASSRTGGWNQPQHF	TGTGCCAGCAGCCGGACAGGGGGTTGGAATCAGCCCCAGCATTTT
TRBV30	TRBD1	-	TRBJ2-3	CAWNRDRGTDTQYF	TGTGCCTGGAATAGGGACAGAGGCACAGATACGCAGTATTTT